These T cell receptor beta chains were read from a single sample in a study of metastatic and nonmetastatic thyroid tumors. MiXCR reprocessed the PCR reads for TCRdb. The sample lists over 30,000 clones, about 15% occurring once. The sample was blood. The receptors here all came from a male donor with papillary thyroid cancer or a benign thyroid nodule (not recorded which). Some clones in this sample may be carry-over from other donors' samples. Both conserved end residues are part of each CDR3. A D gene is named only where the DNA matches it firmly. Only some rows state a clone size, as once, few, many or a class for expanded clones.

j_gene	v_gene	abundance	d_gene	CDR3nt	CDR3aa
TRBJ2-1	TRBV6-1	few	TRBD2	TGTGCCAGCACTATTACTAGCGGAGGAAGAAATGAGCAGTTCTTC	CASTITSGGRNEQFF
TRBJ2-7	TRBV29-1	many	NA	TGCAGCGTTAAGGGCCATACCTACGAGCAGTACTTC	CSVKGHTYEQYF
TRBJ1-4	TRBV6-6	many	NA	TGTGCCAGCAGTTACGCCACGGGAGGTAGTGAAAAACTGTTTTTT	CASSYATGGSEKLFF
TRBJ2-1	TRBV11-2	NA	TRBD2	TGTGCCAGCAGCTCGACTAGCGAAAGCTCCTACAATGAGCAGTTCTTC	CASSSTSESSYNEQFF
TRBJ2-7	TRBV20-1	many	TRBD1	TGCAGTGCTGCCGGGACAGCCAAAGACTACGAGCAGTACTTC	CSAAGTAKDYEQYF
TRBJ2-1	TRBV20-1	many	TRBD2	TGCAGTGCCAGAGGTAGCGGGAGGGCCATTAGCTACAATGAGCAGTTCTTC	CSARGSGRAISYNEQFF
TRBJ2-1	TRBV6-2/TRBV6-3	NA	NA	TGTGCCAGCATCCGCTTTAATGAGCAGTTCTTC	CASIRFNEQFF
TRBJ2-2	TRBV19	once	TRBD2	TGTGCCAGTAGTATAGATGCGGCGGGAGGGGGTACCGGGGAGCTGTTTTTT	CASSIDAAGGGTGELFF
TRBJ2-3	TRBV7-4	many	TRBD2	TGTGCCAGCAGCCCCCTTACTAGCGGGGACCCTTCTAGCACAGATACGCAGTATTTT	CASSPLTSGDPSSTDTQYF
TRBJ2-1	TRBV20-1	many	TRBD2	TGCAGTGCCCCCAGAGCGGGAGTAGCGTATGAGCAGTTCTTC	CSAPRAGVAYEQFF
TRBJ2-7	TRBV12-3/TRBV12-4	medium-sized	TRBD1	TGTGCCAGCAGTTTAAGGGACAGGGGAAACGAGCAGTACTTC	CASSLRDRGNEQYF
TRBJ2-7	TRBV11-2	many	NA	TGTGCCAGCAGCTTGACTATGCGGGTTAGCTCCTACGAGCAGTACTTC	CASSLTMRVSSYEQYF
TRBJ1-6	TRBV6-1	few	NA	TGTGCCAGTAGCCTTAACTCACCCCTCCGCTTT	CASSLNSPLRF
TRBJ1-4	TRBV11-2	many	NA	TGTGCCAGCAGCTCCCCGTCGGACGATGAAAAACTGTTTTTT	CASSSPSDDEKLFF
TRBJ1-5	TRBV6-1	medium-sized	TRBD1	TGTGCCAGCAGCAGAGAAGGGGGCGGTCAGCCCCAGCATTTT	CASSREGGGQPQHF
TRBJ2-2	TRBV7-8	many	TRBD2	TGTGCCAGCAGACAAGCGGGAGGAATCACCGGGGAGCTGTTTTTT	CASRQAGGITGELFF
TRBJ2-5	TRBV20-1	NA	TRBD2	TGCAGTGCAAACATTTCGGGGTCGGCGGGAGGCGGCGGGACCCAGTACTTC	CSANISGSAGGGGTQYF
TRBJ1-1	TRBV6-1	few	TRBD1	TGTGCCAGTGGCCGGACAGGGGGGAACACTGAATCTTTCTTT	CASGRTGGNTESFF
TRBJ1-3	TRBV30	NA	NA	TGTGCCTTTTACCCACTTTTCCGGACGGTAGTGGGTGGAAACACCATATATTTT	CAFYPLFRTVVGGNTIYF
TRBJ2-5	TRBV28	many	NA	TGTGCCAGCAGTTCCCCCGGGGGTCATCCCGTGGCCCAGTACTTC	CASSSPGGHPVAQYF
TRBJ2-7	TRBV6-1	many	TRBD1	TGTGCCAGCAGCGCCGGGACAGGGTACGAGCAGTACTTC	CASSAGTGYEQYF
TRBJ2-1	TRBV18	many	NA	TGTGCCAGCTCACCAGACTTCGGTGAGCAGTTCTTC	CASSPDFGEQFF
TRBJ1-1	TRBV29-1	many	NA	TGCAGCGTTGTGGTACTGGTGGAAGGGCCCACTGAAGCTTTCTTT	CSVVVLVEGPTEAFF
TRBJ1-4	TRBV27	many	NA	TGTGCCAGCAGTTTCAGGGACGTGGGTGCTTCCATTCCAACTAATGAAAAACTGTTTTTT	CASSFRDVGASIPTNEKLFF
TRBJ2-5	TRBV5-1	once	NA	TGCGCCAGCAGCTTCTCGGGCAGCCAAGAGACCCAGTACTTC	CASSFSGSQETQYF
TRBJ2-6	TRBV20-1	many	NA	TGCAGTGCTAGAGACAGCTCTGGGGCCAACGTCCTGACTTTC	CSARDSSGANVLTF
TRBJ2-5	TRBV5-6	NA	NA	TGTGCCAGCAGCGAGACCCGGAGTGGGCAAGAGACCCAGTACTTC	CASSETRSGQETQYF
TRBJ2-1	TRBV2	NA	TRBD2	TGTGCCAGCAGTGTAGAGCGGGAGGAAAGCTCCTACAATGAGCAGTTCTTC	CASSVEREESSYNEQFF
TRBJ1-2	TRBV5-1	many	TRBD1	TGCGCCAGCAGCTTGACAGGGGGCGCAGATGGCTACACCTTC	CASSLTGGADGYTF
TRBJ2-3	TRBV7-9	many	NA	TGTGCCAGCAGCTTAGCGCGCAACACAGATACGCAGTATTTT	CASSLARNTDTQYF
TRBJ1-2	TRBV6-5	many	NA	TGTGCCAGCAGTTACTTGGAAGGGAACTATGGCTACACCTTC	CASSYLEGNYGYTF
TRBJ2-1	TRBV7-3	NA	NA	TGTGCCAGCAGGGTAGAGGGAGGGGGCGTGGGTGAGCAGTTCTTC	CASRVEGGGVGEQFF